This T cell receptor (beta chain) was observed in a study of spatial heterogeneity in lung cancer. Broader study findings: Counts that tracked tumor mutation counts were those of expanded intratumoral alpha and beta TCRs.

A single record per CDR3 protein comes from TCRdb applying MiXCR to the 5' RACE reads. The sample includes 13,000 to 15,000 distinct CDR3 sequences, around 5% seen only once; the top ten take around 16%. Indicated time point: sample taken at primary tumor resection. The CDR3 is made up of 14 amino acids. Germline V CDR1 and CDR2: KGHDR, SFDVKD. V lost 5 bases and J 3 bases, leaving 13 bases between the germline ends. By share, this clonotype ranks as medium-sized. The antigen remains unidentified. This beta chain is a stray read from a library made for alpha chains; its abundance is not meaningful. The J gene is TRBJ2-7, the V gene TRBV24-1; D gene ambiguous. This clonotype was obtained from a female donor with early-stage non-small cell lung cancer. The specimen comprised lung tumor tissue, sampled at surgery. This CDR3 is CATSATGPNYEQYF. For the CDR3, the DNA is TGTGCCACCAGTGCCACCGGGCCAAACTACGAGCAGTACTTC.